This T cell receptor (beta chain) was retrieved from a study of blood T cell repertoires in COVID-19 (TCRdb year 2020). Broadly, across the study: Samples covering the acute and convalescent phases of COVID-19 were provided by collaborators in the United States, Italy and Spain. The prospective study material was composed of cDNA or gDNA derived from T cells, B-cell-depleted T cells, or PBMCs. Subjects who had been exposed to COVID-19, were actively infected with it, or had recovered from it provided the deeply sampled blood TCRbeta repertoires that made up the dataset. A freely available public database, intended as a resource for researchers studying the immune response to SARS-CoV-2, is where the repertoires were released. Samples were obtained from the ongoing ImmuneRACE study (first 160 participants) and from about 1,300 subjects provided by 6 global collaborators. The sample metadata nearly always contained a de-identified subject ID, COVID-19 status, age in years and sex. Where available, HLA class I and class II types were obtained from metadata supplied by the sample provider rather than from assay-based typing. Paper-wide results and their limitations: How much clinical and demographic metadata was included differed by source and by participant, and the metadata was provided uncurated.

CDR1 MNHEY and CDR2 SVGAGI are derived from the germline V gene. There are 13 amino acids in the CDR3, from cysteine to phenylalanine inclusive. Only the CDR3 region is kept as DNA, spanning 39 bases read in frame from base 1. At the junction V is shortened by 3 bases and J by 8 bases, with 11 bases in between. Whole blood was collected in K2EDTA tubes by collaborating institutions according to the institutions' own protocols. Collaborator samples were shipped for TCRbeta analysis as frozen whole blood, isolated PBMCs, or DNA extracted from either sample type. The immunoSEQ Assay, a bias-controlled multiplex PCR, was used to amplify TCRbeta CDR3 regions from genomic DNA. The study's processing was this. The number of nucleated cells in each sample was estimated from the amplification of reference gene primers within the assay. Sequence reads were collapsed and filtered to measure the absolute abundance of every unique TCRbeta CDR3 rearrangement. For each sample, productive Simpson clonality was calculated as the square root of Simpson's diversity index across productive rearrangements. Drawn from immuneACCESS, this table holds only the in-frame rearrangements with V and J called that TCRdb kept. Clones are partly lost; checked studies trace under half to an unresolved V gene and leave the rest unexplained. For V, J and clone size, that table is used; D and trimming come from the DNA. The sample yields some 110,000 clones; roughly 78% were counted once. The ten biggest clones cover about a sixth of the sample.

With regard to this clone: The target of this receptor is not known. No quality values exist for individual bases; no much larger clone is one base distant.

The sequenced sample was peripheral blood. Rearrangement joined TRBV6-5 to TRBJ2-1, and possibly TRBD2, on 5 matching bases. The clonotype was recovered from a man aged 60-69 years with active or convalescent COVID-19. CDR3 region: CASSYGSIDEQFF. The bases are TGTGCCAGCAGTTATGGGAGTATCGATGAGCAGTTCTTC.